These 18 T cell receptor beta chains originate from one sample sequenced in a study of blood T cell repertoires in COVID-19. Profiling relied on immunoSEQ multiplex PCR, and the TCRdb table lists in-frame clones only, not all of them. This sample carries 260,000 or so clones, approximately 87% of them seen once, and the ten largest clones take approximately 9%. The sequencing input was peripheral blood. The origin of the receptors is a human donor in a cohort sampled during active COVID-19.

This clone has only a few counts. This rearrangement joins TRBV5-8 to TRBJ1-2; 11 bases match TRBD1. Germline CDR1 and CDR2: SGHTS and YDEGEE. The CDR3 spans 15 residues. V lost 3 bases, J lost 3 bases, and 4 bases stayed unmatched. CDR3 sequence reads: CASSYGQGAYYGYTF. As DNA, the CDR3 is TGTGCCAGCAGCTACGGACAGGGGGCTTACTATGGCTACACCTTC.

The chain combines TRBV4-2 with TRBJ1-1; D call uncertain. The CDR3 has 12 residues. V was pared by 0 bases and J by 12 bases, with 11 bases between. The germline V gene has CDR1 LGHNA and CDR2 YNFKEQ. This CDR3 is CASSQDTHPPFF. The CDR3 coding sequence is TGTGCCAGCAGCCAAGATACTCACCCCCCTTTCTTT.

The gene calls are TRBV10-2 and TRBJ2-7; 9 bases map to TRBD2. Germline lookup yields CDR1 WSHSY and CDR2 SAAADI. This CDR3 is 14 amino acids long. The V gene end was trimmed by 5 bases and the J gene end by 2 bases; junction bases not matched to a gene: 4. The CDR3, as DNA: TGCGCCAGCAGTACGACTAGCGGTCCCTACGAGCAGTACTTC. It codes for CASSTTSGPYEQYF.

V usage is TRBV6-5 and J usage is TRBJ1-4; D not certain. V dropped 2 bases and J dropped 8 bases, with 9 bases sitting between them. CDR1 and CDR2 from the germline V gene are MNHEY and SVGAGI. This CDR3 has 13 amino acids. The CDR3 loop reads CASSYVLGEKLFF. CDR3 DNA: TGTGCCAGCAGTTACGTACTCGGGGAAAAACTGTTTTTT.

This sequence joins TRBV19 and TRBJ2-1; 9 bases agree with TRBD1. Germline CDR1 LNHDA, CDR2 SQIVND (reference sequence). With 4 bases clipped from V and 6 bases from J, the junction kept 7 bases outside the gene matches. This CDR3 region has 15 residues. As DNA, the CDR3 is TGTGCCAGTAGTAAACCACAGGGGGCGGTCAATGAGCAGTTCTTC. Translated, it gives CASSKPQGAVNEQFF.

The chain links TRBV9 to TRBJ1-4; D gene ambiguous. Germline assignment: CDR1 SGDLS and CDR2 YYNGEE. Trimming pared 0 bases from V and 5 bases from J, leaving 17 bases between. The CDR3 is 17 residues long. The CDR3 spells CASSVAISGAANEKLFF. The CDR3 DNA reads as TGTGCCAGCAGCGTAGCTATTTCGGGAGCTGCAAATGAAAAACTGTTTTTT. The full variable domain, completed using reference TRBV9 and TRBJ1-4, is DSGVTQTPKHLITATGQRVTLRCSPRSGDLSVYWYQQSLDQGLQFLIQYYNGEERAKGNILERFSAQQFPDLHSELNLSSLELGDSALYFCASSVAISGAANEKLFFGSGTQLSVL.

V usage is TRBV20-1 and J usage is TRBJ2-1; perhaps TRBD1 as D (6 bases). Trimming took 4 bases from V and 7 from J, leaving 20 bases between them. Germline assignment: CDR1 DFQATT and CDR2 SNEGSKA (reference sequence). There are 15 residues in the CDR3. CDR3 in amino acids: CSATEKTGIWNEQFF. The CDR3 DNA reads TGCAGTGCTACTGAGAAGACAGGTATATGGAATGAGCAGTTCTTC.

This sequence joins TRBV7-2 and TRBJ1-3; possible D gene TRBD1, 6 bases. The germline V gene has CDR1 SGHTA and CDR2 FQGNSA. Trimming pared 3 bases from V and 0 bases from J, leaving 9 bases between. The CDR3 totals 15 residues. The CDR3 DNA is TGTGCCAGCAGCTTTAGGGGGTCCTCTGGAAACACCATATATTTT. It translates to CASSFRGSSGNTIYF.

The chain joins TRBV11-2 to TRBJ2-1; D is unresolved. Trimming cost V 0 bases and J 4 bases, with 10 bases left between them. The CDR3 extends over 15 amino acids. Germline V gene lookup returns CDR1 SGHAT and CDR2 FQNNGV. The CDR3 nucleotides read TGTGCCAGCAGCTTAGATCTCCAGACTTACAATGAGCAGTTCTTC. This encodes CASSLDLQTYNEQFF.

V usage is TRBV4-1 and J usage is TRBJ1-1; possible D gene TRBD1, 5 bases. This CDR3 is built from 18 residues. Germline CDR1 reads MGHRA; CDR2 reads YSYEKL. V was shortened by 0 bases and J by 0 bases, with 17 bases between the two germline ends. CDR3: CASSQDVGGVQMNTEAFF. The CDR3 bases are TGCGCCAGCAGCCAAGATGTTGGAGGGGTTCAAATGAACACTGAAGCTTTCTTT.

The CDR3 loop reads CASSQDRIYGYTF. The CDR3 DNA reads TGTGCCAGCAGCCAAGACAGGATCTATGGCTACACCTTC. This chain links TRBV11-2 with TRBJ1-2; possible D gene TRBD1, 6 bases. The CDR3 consists of 13 residues. The V gene lost 5 bases and the J gene lost 4 bases, with 11 bases spanning the gap. Germline V gives CDR1 SGHAT, CDR2 FQNNGV.

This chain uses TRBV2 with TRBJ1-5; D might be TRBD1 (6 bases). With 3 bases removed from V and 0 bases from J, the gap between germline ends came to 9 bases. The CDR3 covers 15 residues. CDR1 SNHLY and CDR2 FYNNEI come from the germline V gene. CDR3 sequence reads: CASSEDSNSNQPQHF. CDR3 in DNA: TGTGCCAGCAGTGAGGACAGCAATAGCAATCAGCCCCAGCATTTT.

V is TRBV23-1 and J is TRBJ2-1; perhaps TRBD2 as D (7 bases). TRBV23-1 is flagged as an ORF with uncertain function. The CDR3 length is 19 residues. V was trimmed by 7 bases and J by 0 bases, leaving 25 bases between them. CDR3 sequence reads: CASKKWGGSSEISYNEQFF. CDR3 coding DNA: TGCGCCAGCAAAAAGTGGGGGGGCTCGTCGGAAATCTCCTACAATGAGCAGTTCTTC.

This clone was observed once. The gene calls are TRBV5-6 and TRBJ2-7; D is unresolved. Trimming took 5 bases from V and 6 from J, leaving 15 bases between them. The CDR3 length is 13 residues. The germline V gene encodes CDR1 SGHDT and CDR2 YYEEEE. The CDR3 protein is CASSYLHRAEQYF. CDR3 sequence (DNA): TGTGCCAGCAGTTATCTCCACAGAGCCGAGCAGTACTTC.

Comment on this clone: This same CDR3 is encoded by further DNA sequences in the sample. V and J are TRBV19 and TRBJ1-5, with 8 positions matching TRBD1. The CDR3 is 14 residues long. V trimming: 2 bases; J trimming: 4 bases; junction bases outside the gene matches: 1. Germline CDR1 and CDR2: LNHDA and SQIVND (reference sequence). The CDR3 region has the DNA TGTGCCAGTAGTATACGGACAGGGAATCAGCCCCAGCATTTT. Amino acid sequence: CASSIRTGNQPQHF.

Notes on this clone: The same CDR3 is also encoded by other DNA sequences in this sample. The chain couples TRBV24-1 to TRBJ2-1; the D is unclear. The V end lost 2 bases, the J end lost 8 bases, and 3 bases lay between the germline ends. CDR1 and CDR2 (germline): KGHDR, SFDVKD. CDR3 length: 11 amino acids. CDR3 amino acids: CATSDSYEQFF. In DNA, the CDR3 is TGTGCCACCAGTGATTCCTATGAGCAGTTCTTC.

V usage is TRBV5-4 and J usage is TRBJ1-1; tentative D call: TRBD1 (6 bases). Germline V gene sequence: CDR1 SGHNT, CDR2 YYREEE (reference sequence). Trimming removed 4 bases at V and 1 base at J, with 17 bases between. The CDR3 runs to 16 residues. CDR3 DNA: TGTGCCAGCAGCATTCCGACAGGCCAAACGAACACTGAAGCTTTCTTT. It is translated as CASSIPTGQTNTEAFF.

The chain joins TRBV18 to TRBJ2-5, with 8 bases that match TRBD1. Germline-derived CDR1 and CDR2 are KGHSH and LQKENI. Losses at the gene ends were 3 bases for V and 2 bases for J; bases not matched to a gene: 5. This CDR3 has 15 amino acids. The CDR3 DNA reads TGTGCCAGCTCACCCGCCAGGACAGGGCAAGAGACCCAGTACTTC. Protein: CASSPARTGQETQYF.